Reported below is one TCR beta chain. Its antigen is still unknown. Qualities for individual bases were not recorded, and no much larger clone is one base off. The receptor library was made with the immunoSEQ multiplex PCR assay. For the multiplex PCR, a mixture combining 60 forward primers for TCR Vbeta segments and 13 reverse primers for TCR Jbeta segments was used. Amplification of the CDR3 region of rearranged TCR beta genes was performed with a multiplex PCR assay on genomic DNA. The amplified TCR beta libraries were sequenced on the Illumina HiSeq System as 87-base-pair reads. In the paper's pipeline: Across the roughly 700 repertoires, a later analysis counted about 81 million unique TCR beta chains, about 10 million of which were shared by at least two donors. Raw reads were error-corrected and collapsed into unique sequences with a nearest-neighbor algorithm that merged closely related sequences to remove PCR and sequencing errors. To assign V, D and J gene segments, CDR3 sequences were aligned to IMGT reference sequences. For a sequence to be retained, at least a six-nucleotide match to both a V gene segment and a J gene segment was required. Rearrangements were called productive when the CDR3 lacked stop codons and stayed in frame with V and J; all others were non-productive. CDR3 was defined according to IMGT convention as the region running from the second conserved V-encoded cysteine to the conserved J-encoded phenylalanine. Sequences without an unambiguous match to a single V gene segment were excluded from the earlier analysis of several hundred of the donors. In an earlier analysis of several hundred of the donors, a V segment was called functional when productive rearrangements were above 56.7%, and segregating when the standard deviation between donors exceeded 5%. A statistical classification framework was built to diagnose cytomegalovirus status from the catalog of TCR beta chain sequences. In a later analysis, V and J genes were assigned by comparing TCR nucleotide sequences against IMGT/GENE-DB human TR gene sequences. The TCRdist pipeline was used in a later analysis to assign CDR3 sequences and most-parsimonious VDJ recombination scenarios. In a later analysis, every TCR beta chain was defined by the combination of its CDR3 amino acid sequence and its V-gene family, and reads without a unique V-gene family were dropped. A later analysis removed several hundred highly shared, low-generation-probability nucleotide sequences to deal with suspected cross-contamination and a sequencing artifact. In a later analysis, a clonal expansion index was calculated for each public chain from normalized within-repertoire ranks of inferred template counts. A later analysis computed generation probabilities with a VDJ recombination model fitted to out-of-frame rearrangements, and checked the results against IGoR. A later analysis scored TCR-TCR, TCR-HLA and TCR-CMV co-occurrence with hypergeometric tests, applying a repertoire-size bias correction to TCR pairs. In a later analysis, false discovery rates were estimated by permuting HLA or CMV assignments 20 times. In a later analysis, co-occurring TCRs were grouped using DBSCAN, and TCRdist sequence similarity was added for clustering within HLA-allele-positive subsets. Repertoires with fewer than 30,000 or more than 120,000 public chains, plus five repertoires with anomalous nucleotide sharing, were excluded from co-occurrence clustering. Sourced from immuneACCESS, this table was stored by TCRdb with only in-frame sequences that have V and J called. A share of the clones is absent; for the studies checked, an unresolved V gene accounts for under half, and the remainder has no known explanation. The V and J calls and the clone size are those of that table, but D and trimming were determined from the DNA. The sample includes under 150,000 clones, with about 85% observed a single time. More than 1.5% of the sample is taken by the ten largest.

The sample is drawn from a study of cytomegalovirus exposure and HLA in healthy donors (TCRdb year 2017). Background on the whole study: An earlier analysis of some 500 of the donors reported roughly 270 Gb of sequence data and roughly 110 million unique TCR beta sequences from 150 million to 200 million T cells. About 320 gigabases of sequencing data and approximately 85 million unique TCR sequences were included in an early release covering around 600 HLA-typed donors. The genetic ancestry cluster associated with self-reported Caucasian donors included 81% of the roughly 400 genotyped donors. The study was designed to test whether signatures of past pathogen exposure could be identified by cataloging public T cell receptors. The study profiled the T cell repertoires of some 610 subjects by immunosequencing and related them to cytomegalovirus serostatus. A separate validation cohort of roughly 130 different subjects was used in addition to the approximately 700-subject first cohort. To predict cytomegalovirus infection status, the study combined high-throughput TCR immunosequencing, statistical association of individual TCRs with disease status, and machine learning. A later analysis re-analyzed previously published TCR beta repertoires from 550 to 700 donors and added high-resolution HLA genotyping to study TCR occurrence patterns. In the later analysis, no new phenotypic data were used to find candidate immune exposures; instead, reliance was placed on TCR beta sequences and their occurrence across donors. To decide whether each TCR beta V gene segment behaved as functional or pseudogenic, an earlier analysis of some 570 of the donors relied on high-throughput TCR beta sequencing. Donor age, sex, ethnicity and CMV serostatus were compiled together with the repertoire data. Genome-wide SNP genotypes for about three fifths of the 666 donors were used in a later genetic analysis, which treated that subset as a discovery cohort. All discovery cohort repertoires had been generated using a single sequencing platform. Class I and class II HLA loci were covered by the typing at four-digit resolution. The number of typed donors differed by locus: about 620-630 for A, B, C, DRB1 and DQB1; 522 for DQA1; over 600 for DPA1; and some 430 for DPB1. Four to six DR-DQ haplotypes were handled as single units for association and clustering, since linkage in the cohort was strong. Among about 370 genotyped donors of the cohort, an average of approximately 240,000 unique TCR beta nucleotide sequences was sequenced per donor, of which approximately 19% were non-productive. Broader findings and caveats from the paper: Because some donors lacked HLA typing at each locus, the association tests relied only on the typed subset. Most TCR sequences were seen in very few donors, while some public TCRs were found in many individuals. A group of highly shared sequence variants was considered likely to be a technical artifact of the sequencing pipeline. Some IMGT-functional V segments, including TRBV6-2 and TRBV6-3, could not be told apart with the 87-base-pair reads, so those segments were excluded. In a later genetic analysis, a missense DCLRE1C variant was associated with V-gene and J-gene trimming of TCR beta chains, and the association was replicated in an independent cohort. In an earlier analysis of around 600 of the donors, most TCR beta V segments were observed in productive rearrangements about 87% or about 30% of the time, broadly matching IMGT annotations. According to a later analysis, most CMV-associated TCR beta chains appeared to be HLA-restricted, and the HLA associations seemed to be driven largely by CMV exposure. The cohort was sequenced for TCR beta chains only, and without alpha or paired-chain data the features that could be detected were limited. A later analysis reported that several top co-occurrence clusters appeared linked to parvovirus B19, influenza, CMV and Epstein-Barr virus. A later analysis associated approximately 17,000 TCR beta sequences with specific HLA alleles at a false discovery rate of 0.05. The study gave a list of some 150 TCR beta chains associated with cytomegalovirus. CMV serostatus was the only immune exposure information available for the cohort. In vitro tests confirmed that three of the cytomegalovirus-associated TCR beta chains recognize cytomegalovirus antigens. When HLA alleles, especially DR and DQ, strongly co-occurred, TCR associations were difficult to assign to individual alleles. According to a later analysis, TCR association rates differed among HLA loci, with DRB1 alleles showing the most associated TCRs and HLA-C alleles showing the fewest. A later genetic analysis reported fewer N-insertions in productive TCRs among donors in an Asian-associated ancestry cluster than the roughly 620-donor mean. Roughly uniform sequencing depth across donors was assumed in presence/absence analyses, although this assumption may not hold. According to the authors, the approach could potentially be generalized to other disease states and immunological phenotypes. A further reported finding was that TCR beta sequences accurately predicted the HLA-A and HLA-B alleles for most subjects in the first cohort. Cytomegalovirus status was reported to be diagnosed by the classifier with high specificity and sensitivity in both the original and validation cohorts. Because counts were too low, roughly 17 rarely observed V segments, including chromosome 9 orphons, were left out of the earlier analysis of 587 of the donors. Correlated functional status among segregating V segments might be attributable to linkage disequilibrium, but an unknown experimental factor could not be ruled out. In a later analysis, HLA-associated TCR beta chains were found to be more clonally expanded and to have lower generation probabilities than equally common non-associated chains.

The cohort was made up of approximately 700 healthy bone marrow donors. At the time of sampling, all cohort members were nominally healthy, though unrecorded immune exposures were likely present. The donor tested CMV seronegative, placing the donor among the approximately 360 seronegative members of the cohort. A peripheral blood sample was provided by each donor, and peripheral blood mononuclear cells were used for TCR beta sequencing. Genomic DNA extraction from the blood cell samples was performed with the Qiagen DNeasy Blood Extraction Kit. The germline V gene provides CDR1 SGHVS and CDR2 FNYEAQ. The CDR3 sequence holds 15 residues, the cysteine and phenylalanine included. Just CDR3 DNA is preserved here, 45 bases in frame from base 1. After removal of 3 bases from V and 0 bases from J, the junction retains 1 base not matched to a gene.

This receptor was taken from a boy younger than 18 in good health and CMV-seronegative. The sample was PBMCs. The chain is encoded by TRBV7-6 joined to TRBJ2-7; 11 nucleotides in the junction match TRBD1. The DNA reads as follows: TGTGCCAGCAGCTTCGGACAGGGGGCCTCCTACGAGCAGTACTTC. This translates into CASSFGQGASYEQYF.